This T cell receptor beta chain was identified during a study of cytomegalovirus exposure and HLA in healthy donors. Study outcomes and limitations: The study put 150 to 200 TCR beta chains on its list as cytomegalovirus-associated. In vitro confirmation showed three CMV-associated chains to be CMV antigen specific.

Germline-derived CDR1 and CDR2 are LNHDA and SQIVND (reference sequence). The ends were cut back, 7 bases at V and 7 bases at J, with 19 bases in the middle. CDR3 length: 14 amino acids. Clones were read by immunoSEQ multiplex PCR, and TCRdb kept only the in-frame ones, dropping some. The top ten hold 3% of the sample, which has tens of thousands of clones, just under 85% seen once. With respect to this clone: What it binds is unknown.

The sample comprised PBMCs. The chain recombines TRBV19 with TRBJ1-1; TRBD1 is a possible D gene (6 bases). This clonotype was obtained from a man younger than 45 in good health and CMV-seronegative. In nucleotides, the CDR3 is TGTGCCAGTATGCCGATTCGGGACACGGATGAAGCTTTCTTT. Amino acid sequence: CASMPIRDTDEAFF. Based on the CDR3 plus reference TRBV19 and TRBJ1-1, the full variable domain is DGGITQSPKYLFRKEGQNVTLSCEQNLNHDAMYWYRQDPGQGLRLIYYSQIVNDFQKGDIAEGYSVSREKKESFPLTVTSAQKNPTAFYLCASMPIRDTDEAFFGQGTRLTVV.